Reported below is one TCR beta chain. Its antigen remains undetermined. Per-nucleotide qualities are absent, and no much larger clonotype sits a single base away. The data belong to a study of CD8+ T cells in alopecia areata (dated by TCRdb to the late 2010s). About the investigation overall: The treated patients, all with moderate-to-severe alopecia areata, were enrolled in an open-label pilot trial of oral tofacitinib given at 5 to 10 mg twice daily. Biopsies were taken from tofacitinib-treated patients at baseline and at 4 and 24 weeks of treatment, and a later scalp biopsy was taken in several of the tofacitinib-treated patients. Disease severity in treated patients was measured with the SALT score, which quantifies the percentage of affected scalp surface area. Patients received tofacitinib for 6 to 18 months and were then followed off drug for 6 months to check for delayed response and recurrence. Scalp clonality was compared across normal scalp (n=4), patchy alopecia areata scalp (n=8), and alopecia totalis/universalis scalp (n=8). Amplification of TCRbeta CDR3 regions was done by immunoSEQ multiplex PCR using 35 Vbeta forward primers and 13 Jbeta reverse primers. RNA was obtained with the PAXgene miRNA kit for fixed scalp, the miRNeasy kit for PBMCs, and the RNeasy kit for mouse skin. Human TCRbeta sequencing covered scalp tissue and sorted CD4+ and CD8+ peripheral blood T cells from patchy and totalis/universalis alopecia areata patients and healthy controls. In both human patients and the C3H/HeJ mouse model, the study applied high-throughput TCRbeta sequencing to look at T cell clonal expansion in alopecia areata.

The CDR3 goes from the cysteine to the phenylalanine over 14 residues. This entry keeps only the CDR3 DNA: 42 bases, framed from base 1. Deletion took 2 bases off V and 8 bases off J, with a span of 14 bases between the germline ends. As encoded in the germline V gene, CDR1 is SGDLS while CDR2 is YYNGEE. This sample's time point label indicates: less than five weeks on oral tofacitinib. The treatment or condition label corresponds to: oral pan-JAK inhibitor, 5-10 mg twice daily. Lesional scalp punch biopsies and peripheral blood were obtained from alopecia areata patients. PBMCs were separated by density centrifugation and stained for CD3, CD4 and CD8, after which CD4+ and CD8+ T cells were sorted on a FACSAria. Receptor amplification or capture employed the immunoSEQ multiplex PCR assay. RNA was extracted from all samples and reverse transcribed into cDNA as template for TCR sequencing. SuperScript III was used for first-strand cDNA synthesis, primed with a 2:1 mix of oligo-dT and random hexamers. A synthetic immune receptor repertoire was used to gauge amplification bias, and whatever bias remained was removed computationally. The paper's data handling went like this. After raw reads were preprocessed to remove errors, the CDR3 was defined following IMGT conventions as running from the conserved cysteine to phenylalanine. Clonality was computed by normalizing Shannon entropy by log2 of the number of productive unique TCRs and subtracting the result from 1. CD4 or CD8 identity of scalp clones was inferred by cross-referencing scalp TCRbeta sequences with sorted blood CD4 and CD8 repertoires. The table comes from immuneACCESS by way of TCRdb, which keeps in-frame sequences with V and J called. Part of the clones is missing from these tables; in studies checked, under half for an unresolved V gene and the rest for unknown reasons. From that table come the V and J calls and clone size; the DNA was used to work out D and trimming. A total of 35,000 to 50,000 clones appear in this sample, about two thirds of them only once. The ten most abundant clones make up about 20% of the sample.

What the research found in general, with its limitations: Compared with normal scalp, lesional scalp had higher clonality and more expanded CD8+ clones, particularly in alopecia totalis/universalis, a pattern that suggests antigenic drive. The treated cohort was small, with a single nonresponder, so links between baseline CD8+ expansion and response need larger studies. Shared TCR sequences between patients were less evident than in mice, which may be partly attributable to HLA diversity in the patient population. During tofacitinib treatment, many expanded lesional clones remained in scalp and blood, and this persistence may partly explain relapse after treatment is stopped. Unlike mouse skin, where gammadelta T cells dominate, normal human skin contains resident alphabeta T cells that get sequenced too, which complicates analysis of the scalp TCR repertoire. With tofacitinib, both scalp clonality and the number of expanded CD8+ clones among the top 100 scalp clones went down significantly.

This chain is built from TRBV9 and TRBJ2-1; a weak D assignment points to TRBD2 (6 bases agree). This sample comprised CD8+ T cells sorted from blood, obtained at week 4, from a patient treated with tofacitinib. The clonotype was recovered from a human donor with alopecia areata. The DNA reads TGTGCCAGCAGCGTGAGCATGGAGGGCGATGAGCAGTTCTTC. Its protein product is CASSVSMEGDEQFF. When the CDR3 is completed using the reference TRBV9 and TRBJ2-1 genes on either side, the full variable domain is DSGVTQTPKHLITATGQRVTLRCSPRSGDLSVYWYQQSLDQGLQFLIQYYNGEERAKGNILERFSAQQFPDLHSELNLSSLELGDSALYFCASSVSMEGDEQFFGPGTRLTVL.